Sequencing of this T cell receptor (beta chain) was carried out in a study of blood T cell repertoires in COVID-19. As for the study in general: Specimens from acute and convalescent COVID-19 originated in the United States, Italy and Spain. Sample material is recorded as cDNA or gDNA derived from T cells, B-cell-depleted T cells, or PBMCs.

The authors' processing: The authors estimated nucleated cell counts from reference gene primer amplification. TCRdb keeps only in-frame clones here, not all; method: immunoSEQ multiplex PCR. The V and J calls and clone size come from that table; D and trimming were worked out from the DNA. Of about 280,000 clones in the sample, around 90% were seen once. This clone occurred once. The germline CDR1 and CDR2 sequences are MNHNY and SVGAGI (reference sequence). The length of the CDR3 is 14 residues. V lost 7 bases and J 4 bases, leaving 14 bases between the germline ends. This chain joins TRBV6-6 and TRBJ1-5, with a tentative D call TRBD1 (6 bases). Source material: peripheral blood. The TCR sequence derives from a woman aged 35 to 49 who had recovered from COVID-19. CDR3 DNA sequence: TGTGCCAGCACTTCAGGGGCCTTAAATCAGCCCCAGCATTTT. This translates into CASTSGALNQPQHF.